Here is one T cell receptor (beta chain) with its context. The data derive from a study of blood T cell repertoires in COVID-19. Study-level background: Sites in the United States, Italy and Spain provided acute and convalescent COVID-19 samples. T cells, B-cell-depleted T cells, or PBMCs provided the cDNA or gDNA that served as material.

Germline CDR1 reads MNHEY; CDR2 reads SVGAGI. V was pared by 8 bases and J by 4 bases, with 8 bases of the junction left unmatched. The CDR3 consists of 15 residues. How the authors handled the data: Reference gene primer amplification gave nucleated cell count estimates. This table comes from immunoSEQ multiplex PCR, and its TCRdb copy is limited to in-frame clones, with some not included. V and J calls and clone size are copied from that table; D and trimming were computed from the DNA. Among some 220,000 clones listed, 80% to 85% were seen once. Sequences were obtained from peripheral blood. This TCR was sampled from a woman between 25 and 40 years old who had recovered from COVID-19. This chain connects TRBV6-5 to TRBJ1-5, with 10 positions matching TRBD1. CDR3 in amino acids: CASETGTGANQPQHF. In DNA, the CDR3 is TGTGCCAGCGAAACCGGGACAGGGGCGAATCAGCCCCAGCATTTT.